Included here is one TCR beta chain sequence, with context. The antigen is not known. The data originate from a study of cytomegalovirus exposure and HLA in healthy donors. Study overall: Later analysis reported that the 120 validation repertoires shared the platform of the approximately 690 first-cohort repertoires. The study's findings and limits: Cytomegalovirus status, reportedly, was diagnosed with high specificity and sensitivity by the classifier.

The donors were part of the validation cohort, which consisted of under 150 subjects and was separate from the first cohort of around 620 subjects. Assay: immunoSEQ multiplex PCR; the TCRdb copy retains only in-frame clones and omits some. The table has about 73,000 clones, approximately 95% seen once. This TCR was sampled from a man younger than 30 in good health and CMV-seronegative. The sample taken for sequencing was PBMCs.

CDR3 DNA sequence: TGTGCCAGCAGCTCAGGACAGGGACTCTCTGGGGCCAACGTCCTGACTTTC. This gives the protein CASSSGQGLSGANVLTF. The rearrangement links TRBV7-6 to TRBJ2-6; TRBD1 matches 8 bases. The CDR3 sequence is 17 residues long. Trimming removed 4 bases from V and 0 bases from J; junction bases left unmatched: 5. Germline values: CDR1 SGHVS, CDR2 FNYEAQ. Complete variable domain (other parts from reference TRBV7-6 and TRBJ2-6): GAGVSQSPRYKVTKRGQDVALRCDPISGHVSLYWYRQALGQGPEFLTYFNYEAQQDKSGLPNDRFSAERPEGSISTLTIQRTEQRDSAMYRCASSSGQGLSGANVLTFGAGSRLTVL.